Each of the 4 T cell receptor beta chains below was sequenced from the same sample in a study of CD39 and CD103 CD8 tumor-infiltrating T cells. Data came from immunoSEQ multiplex PCR; TCRdb stores just in-frame clones and leaves some out. The data show roughly 18,000 clones, 85% to 95% seen once. Sequenced sample: CD8+ T cells sorted from blood. Stated subset: total memory CD8 T cells (CD45RA-CCR7+/-) from blood or uninvolved lymph node. The receptors derive from a human donor with head and neck squamous cell carcinoma.

The chain couples TRBV9 to TRBJ2-5; TRBD2 agrees at 9 bases. V shed 0 bases and J 2 bases; nucleotides not matched to a gene: 17. The CDR3 runs to 20 residues. CDR1 is SGDLS and CDR2 is YYNGEE in the germline V gene. CDR3 loop: CASSVVRVGKERGEQETQYF. The CDR3 nucleotides are TGTGCCAGCAGCGTAGTTCGCGTCGGTAAAGAGCGGGGGGAACAAGAGACCCAGTACTTC. The variable domain in full, completed from reference TRBV9 and TRBJ2-5, reads DSGVTQTPKHLITATGQRVTLRCSPRSGDLSVYWYQQSLDQGLQFLIQYYNGEERAKGNILERFSAQQFPDLHSELNLSSLELGDSALYFCASSVVRVGKERGEQETQYFGPGTRLLVL.

V is TRBV11-2 and J is TRBJ2-7; 7 bases match TRBD1. Germline assignment: CDR1 SGHAT and CDR2 FQNNGV. This CDR3 region has 16 residues. V trimming: 1 base; J trimming: 0 bases; junction bases outside the gene matches: 6. CDR3 DNA sequence: TGTGCCAGCAGCTTAGTCACCGGGACAGCCTCCTACGAGCAGTACTTC. It is translated as CASSLVTGTASYEQYF.

V gene TRBV30 combines with J gene TRBJ1-2; D not certain. The germline CDR1 and CDR2 sequences are GTSNPN and SVGIG (reference sequence). CDR3 length: 13 amino acids. V lost 3 bases, J lost 4 bases, and 12 bases lay in between. The CDR3: CAWRRVVLYGYTF. The CDR3 DNA sequence: TGTGCCTGGAGACGCGTGGTCCTCTATGGCTACACCTTC.

J is TRBJ2-1 and V is TRBV4-1, with a possible D match to TRBD2 (6 bases). The CDR3 extends over 15 amino acids. Between the trimmed V and J ends, which lost 4 bases and 5 bases, there was a span of 15 bases. Germline V gene lookup returns CDR1 MGHRA and CDR2 YSYEKL. CDR3 loop: CASSLMGLFDNEQFF. The CDR3 DNA follows: TGCGCCAGCAGCCTCATGGGACTTTTCGACAATGAGCAGTTCTTC.